These T cell receptor beta chains were read from a single sample in a study of blood T cells in healthy people across ages. Via MiXCR, TCRdb re-called the 5' RACE reads, giving one row per CDR3 protein. The sample lists about 1,600,000 distinct CDR3 sequences; 42% were seen once. Material: blood. Source of these receptors: a woman aged 18-29 years in good health. Each CDR3 is given without its conserved first and last residue.

J gene | V gene | CDR3 protein
TRBJ1-5 | TRBV12-3/TRBV12-4 | ASSFPGHRPQH
TRBJ2-7 | TRBV7-3 | ASSLAGARFHEQY
TRBJ2-2 | TRBV11-1 | ASSSRVSSTLAPPNTGELF
TRBJ2-7 | TRBV5-1 | ASSWESYEQY
TRBJ2-1 | TRBV7-9 | TSSTLPAGGKNNEQF
- | TRBV28 | ASSLAAYPAGEETQY
TRBJ2-5 | TRBV9 | ASSIRGGETQY
TRBJ2-1 | TRBV7-3 | ASSPQGRNEQF
TRBJ2-3 | TRBV7-2 | ASPKGRGGTDTQY
TRBJ2-3 | TRBV5-1 | ASSLAPAGGPADTQY
TRBJ1-4 | TRBV12-3/TRBV12-4 | ASRPDRESGKLF
TRBJ2-7 | TRBV9 | ASSVGHGSSYEQY
TRBJ2-3 | TRBV3-1 | ASSQEGGDTQY
TRBJ2-1 | TRBV20-1 | RIPLIDWEYNEQF
TRBJ2-7 | TRBV29-1 | SVEGKSYEQY
TRBJ1-1 | TRBV12-3/TRBV12-4 | ASQRGILNTEAF
TRBJ1-2 | TRBV6-5 | ASRQTDALYGYT
TRBJ2-1 | TRBV10-3 | AISETRDKISYNEQF
TRBJ2-5 | TRBV7-9 | ASSPGTSLTETQY
TRBJ2-6 | TRBV7-9 | ASSNEEGNSGANVLT
TRBJ2-5 | TRBV3-1 | ASMGLALQETQY
TRBJ1-2 | TRBV5-1 | ASSQASRGHYGYT
TRBJ2-2 | TRBV7-2 | ASSFFGVNTGELF
TRBJ1-4 | TRBV6-5 | ASSYSSAGTNEKLF
TRBJ2-7 | TRBV11-2 | ASSAPRTSGPAYEQY
TRBJ2-5 | TRBV7-2 | ASSLGTGSYNEQY
TRBJ2-1 | TRBV27 | ASRSGGGNRYNEQF
TRBJ2-7 | TRBV7-3 | ASSLTGHDYEQY